This T cell receptor beta chain was captured by sequencing in a study of blood T cell repertoires in COVID-19. Germline lookup yields CDR1 LGHDT and CDR2 YNNKEL (reference sequence). There are 13 residues in the CDR3. Trimming took off 0 bases at V and 15 bases at J, with 15 bases between the two ends. Donors of Cohort 3 who recovered were those that had two negative PCRs, clearance, or symptom resolution. Per the study methods: Reference gene primer amplification gave estimated nucleated cell counts. Here immunoSEQ multiplex PCR was the method, and the copy in TCRdb shows in-frame clones only, minus some. D and trimming were read from the DNA, whereas the V and J calls and clone size are those reported in that table. Of hundreds of thousands of clones in the sample, around 88% were seen once.

Sequencing was done on a sample of PBMCs or T cells enriched from blood (not recorded which). The V gene is TRBV3-1 (or the pseudogene TRBV3-2), the J gene TRBJ2-1; D is perhaps TRBD2 (6 bases). The source is a middle-aged woman who had recovered from COVID-19. The CDR3 bases are TGTGCCAGCAGCCAAGATCTCGCGGGACGACGGTTCTTC. Translation: CASSQDLAGRRFF.